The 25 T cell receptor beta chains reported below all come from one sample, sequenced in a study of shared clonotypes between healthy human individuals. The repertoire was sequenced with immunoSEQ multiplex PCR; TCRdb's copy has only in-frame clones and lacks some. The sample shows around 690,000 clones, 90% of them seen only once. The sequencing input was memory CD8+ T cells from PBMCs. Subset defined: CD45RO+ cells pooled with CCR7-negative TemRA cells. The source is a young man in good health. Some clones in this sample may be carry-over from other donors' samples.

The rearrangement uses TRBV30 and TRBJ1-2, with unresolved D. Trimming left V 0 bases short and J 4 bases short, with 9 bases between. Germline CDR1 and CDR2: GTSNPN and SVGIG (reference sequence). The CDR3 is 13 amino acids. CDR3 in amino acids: CAWSVGVPYGYTF. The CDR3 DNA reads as TGTGCCTGGAGTGTTGGGGTACCCTATGGCTACACCTTC.

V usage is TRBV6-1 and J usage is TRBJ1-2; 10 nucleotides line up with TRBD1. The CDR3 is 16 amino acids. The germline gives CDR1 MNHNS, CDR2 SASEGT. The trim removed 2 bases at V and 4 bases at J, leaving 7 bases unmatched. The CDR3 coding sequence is TGTGCCAGCAGTGAAAGTGGGACAGGGGAGCTCTATGGCTACACCTTC. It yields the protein CASSESGTGELYGYTF.

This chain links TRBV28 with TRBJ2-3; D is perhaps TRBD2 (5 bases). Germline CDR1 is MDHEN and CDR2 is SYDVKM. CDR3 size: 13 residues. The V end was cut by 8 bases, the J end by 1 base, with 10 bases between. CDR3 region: CASVEGGTDTQYF. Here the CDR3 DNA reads TGTGCCAGCGTCGAGGGAGGCACAGATACGCAGTATTTT.

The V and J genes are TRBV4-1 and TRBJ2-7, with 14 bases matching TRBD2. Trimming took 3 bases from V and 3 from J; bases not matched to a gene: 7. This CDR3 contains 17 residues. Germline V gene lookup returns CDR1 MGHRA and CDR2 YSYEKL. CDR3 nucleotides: TGCGCCAGCAGCCATAGGTCCGGGACTAGCGGGAGCTACGAGCAGTACTTC. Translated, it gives CASSHRSGTSGSYEQYF.

CDR3 sequence: CASSLGGGRSTQYF. The CDR3 nucleotides read TGTGCCAGCAGCTTGGGGGGCGGGAGAAGCACGCAGTATTTT. The chain uses TRBV5-6 and TRBJ2-3; 7 bases are a match to TRBD2. The ends lost 0 bases at V and 9 bases at J; junction bases unmatched: 7. The CDR3 runs to 14 residues. Germline assignment: CDR1 SGHDT and CDR2 YYEEEE.

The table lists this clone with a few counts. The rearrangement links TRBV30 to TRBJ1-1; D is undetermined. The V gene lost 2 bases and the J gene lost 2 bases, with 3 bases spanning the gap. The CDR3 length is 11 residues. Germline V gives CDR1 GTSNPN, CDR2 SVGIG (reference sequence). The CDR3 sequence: CAWSFNTEAFF. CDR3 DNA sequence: TGTGCCTGGAGTTTCAACACTGAAGCTTTCTTT.

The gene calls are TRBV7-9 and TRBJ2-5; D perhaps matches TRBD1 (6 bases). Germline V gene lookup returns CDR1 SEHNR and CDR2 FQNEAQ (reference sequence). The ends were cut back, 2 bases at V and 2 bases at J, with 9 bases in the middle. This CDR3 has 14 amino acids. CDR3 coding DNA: TGTGCCAGCAGCTTACAGGGGATTCAAGAGACCCAGTACTTC. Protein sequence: CASSLQGIQETQYF.

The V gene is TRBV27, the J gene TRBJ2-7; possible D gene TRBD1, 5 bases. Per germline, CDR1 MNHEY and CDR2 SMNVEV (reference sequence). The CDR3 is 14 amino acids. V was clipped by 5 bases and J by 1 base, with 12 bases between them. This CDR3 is CASSPRQSSYEQYF. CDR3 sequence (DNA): TGTGCCAGCAGTCCCCGACAGAGTTCCTACGAGCAGTACTTC.

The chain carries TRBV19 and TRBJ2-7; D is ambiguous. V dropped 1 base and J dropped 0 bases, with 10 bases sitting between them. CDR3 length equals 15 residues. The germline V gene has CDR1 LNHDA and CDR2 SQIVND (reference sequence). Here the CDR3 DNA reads TGTGCCAGTAGTATAGGTGGCAGCTTCTCCTACGAGCAGTACTTC. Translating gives CASSIGGSFSYEQYF. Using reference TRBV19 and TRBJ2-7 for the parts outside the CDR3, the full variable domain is DGGITQSPKYLFRKEGQNVTLSCEQNLNHDAMYWYRQDPGQGLRLIYYSQIVNDFQKGDIAEGYSVSREKKESFPLTVTSAQKNPTAFYLCASSIGGSFSYEQYFGPGTRLTVT.

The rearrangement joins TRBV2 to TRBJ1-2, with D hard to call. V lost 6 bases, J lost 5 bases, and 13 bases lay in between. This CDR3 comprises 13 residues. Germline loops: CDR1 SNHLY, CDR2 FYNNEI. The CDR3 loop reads CASSPDGKYGYTF. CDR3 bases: TGTGCCAGCAGCCCGGACGGAAAATATGGCTACACCTTC.

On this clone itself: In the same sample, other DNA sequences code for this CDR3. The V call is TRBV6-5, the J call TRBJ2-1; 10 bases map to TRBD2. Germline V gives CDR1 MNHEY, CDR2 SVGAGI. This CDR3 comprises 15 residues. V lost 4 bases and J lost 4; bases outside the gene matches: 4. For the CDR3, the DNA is TGTGCCAGCAGTTTACTAGCGGGGACGTACAATGAGCAGTTCTTC. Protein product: CASSLLAGTYNEQFF.

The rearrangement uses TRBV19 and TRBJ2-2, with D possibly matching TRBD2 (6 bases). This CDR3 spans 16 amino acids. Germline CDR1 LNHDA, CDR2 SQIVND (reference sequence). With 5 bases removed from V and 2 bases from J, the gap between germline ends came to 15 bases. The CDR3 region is CASSEGLNINTGELFF. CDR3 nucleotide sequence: TGTGCCAGTAGTGAGGGACTTAATATAAACACCGGGGAGCTGTTTTTT.

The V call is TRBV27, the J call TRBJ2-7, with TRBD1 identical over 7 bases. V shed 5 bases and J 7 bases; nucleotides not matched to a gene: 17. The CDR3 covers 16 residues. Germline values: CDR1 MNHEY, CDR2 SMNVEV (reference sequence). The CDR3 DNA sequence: TGTGCCAGCAGTCCCCAACCTTCGACAGGGCAGGGGGAGCAGTACTTC. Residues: CASSPQPSTGQGEQYF.

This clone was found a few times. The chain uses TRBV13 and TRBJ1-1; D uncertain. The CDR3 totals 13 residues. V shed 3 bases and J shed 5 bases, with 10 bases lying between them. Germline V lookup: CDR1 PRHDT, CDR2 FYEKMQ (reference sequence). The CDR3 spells CASSFLTGTEAFF. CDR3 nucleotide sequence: TGTGCCAGCAGCTTTCTGACCGGAACTGAAGCTTTCTTT.

DNA for the CDR3: TGCGCCAGCAGCCCCAGGACCATGAACACTGAAGCTTTCTTT. Its protein product is CASSPRTMNTEAFF. The rearrangement uses TRBV4-1 and TRBJ1-1; D is unclear. The germline V and J ends were trimmed by 4 bases and 0 bases, with 9 bases remaining between them. Germline V lookup: CDR1 MGHRA, CDR2 YSYEKL. This CDR3 contains 14 residues.

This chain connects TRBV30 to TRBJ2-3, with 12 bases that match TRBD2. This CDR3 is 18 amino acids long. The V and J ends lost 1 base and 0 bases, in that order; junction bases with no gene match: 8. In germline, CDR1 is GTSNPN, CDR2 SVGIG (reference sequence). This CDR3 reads CAWSGLAGETRSTDTQYF. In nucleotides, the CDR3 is TGTGCCTGGAGTGGACTAGCGGGAGAAACCCGTAGCACAGATACGCAGTATTTT. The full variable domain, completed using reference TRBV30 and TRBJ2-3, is SQTIHQWPATLVQPVGSPLSLECTVEGTSNPNLYWYRQAAGRGLQLLFYSVGIGQISSEVPQNLSASRPQDRQFILSSKKLLLSDSGFYLCAWSGLAGETRSTDTQYFGPGTRLTVL.

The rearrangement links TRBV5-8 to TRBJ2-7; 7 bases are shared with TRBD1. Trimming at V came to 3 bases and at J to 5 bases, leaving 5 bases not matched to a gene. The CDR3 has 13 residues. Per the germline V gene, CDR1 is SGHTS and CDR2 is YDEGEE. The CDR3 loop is CASSSQGSNEQYF. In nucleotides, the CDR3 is TGTGCCAGCAGCTCACAGGGGTCCAACGAGCAGTACTTC.

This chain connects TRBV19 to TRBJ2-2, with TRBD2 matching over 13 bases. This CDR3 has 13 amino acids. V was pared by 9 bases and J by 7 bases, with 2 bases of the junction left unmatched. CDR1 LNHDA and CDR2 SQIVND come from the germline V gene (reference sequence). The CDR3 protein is CASRTSGSGELFF. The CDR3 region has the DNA TGTGCCAGCAGGACTAGCGGGAGCGGGGAGCTGTTTTTT. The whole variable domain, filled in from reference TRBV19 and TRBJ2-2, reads DGGITQSPKYLFRKEGQNVTLSCEQNLNHDAMYWYRQDPGQGLRLIYYSQIVNDFQKGDIAEGYSVSREKKESFPLTVTSAQKNPTAFYLCASRTSGSGELFFGEGSRLTVL.

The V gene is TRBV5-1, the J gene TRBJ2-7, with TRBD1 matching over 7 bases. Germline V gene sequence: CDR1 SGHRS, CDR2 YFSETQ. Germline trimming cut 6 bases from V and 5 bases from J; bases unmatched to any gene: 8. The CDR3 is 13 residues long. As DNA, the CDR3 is TGCGCCAGCACCCGGACAGGAATAAACGAGCAGTACTTC. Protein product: CASTRTGINEQYF. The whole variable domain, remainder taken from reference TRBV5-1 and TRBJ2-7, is KAGVTQTPRYLIKTRGQQVTLSCSPISGHRSVSWYQQTPGQGLQFLFEYFSETQRNKGNFPGRFSGRQFSNSRSEMNVSTLELGDSALYLCASTRTGINEQYFGPGTRLTVT.

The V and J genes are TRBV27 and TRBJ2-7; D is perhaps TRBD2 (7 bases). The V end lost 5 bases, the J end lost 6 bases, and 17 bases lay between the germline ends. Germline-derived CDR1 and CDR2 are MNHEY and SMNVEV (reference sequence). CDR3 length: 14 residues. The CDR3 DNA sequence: TGTGCCAGCAGTCCCACGGGGGGCATGGTCGAGCAGTACTTC. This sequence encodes CASSPTGGMVEQYF.

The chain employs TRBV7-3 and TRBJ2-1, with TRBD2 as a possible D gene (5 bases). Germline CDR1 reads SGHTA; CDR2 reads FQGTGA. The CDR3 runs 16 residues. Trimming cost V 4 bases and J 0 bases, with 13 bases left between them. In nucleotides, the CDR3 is TGTGCCAGCAGCTCGCTAGCTGCTAGCTCCTACAATGAGCAGTTCTTC. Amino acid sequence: CASSSLAASSYNEQFF.

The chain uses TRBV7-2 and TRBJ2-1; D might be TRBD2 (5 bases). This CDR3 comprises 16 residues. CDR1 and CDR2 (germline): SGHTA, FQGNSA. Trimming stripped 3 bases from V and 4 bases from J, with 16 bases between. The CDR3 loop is CASSFGSSLGYNEQFF. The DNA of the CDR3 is TGTGCCAGCAGCTTTGGGAGCTCCTTAGGGTACAATGAGCAGTTCTTC.

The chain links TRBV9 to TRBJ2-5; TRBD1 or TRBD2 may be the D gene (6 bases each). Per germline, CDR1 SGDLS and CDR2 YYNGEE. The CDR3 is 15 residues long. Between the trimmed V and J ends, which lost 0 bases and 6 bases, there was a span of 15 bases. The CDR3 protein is CASSVGVEGGKTQYF. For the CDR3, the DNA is TGTGCCAGCAGCGTAGGGGTGGAAGGGGGGAAGACCCAGTACTTC.

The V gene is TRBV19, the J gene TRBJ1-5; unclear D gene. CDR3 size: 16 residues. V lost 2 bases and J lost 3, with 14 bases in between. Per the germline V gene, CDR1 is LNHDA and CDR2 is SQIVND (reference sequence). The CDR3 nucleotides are TGTGCCAGTAGTATATTTGGTGTCCGCGACAATCAGCCCCAGCATTTT. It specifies CASSIFGVRDNQPQHF.

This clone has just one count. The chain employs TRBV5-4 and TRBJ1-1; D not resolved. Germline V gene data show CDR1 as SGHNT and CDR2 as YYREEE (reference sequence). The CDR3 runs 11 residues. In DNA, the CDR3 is TGTGCGGGCGTTTCGGACACTGAAGCTTTCTTT. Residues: CAGVSDTEAFF.